This TCR beta chain emerged from a study of response to subunit inactivated influenza vaccine. TCRdb re-derived calls from the RT-PCR reads in MiXCR, one entry per CDR3 protein. The table records about 620,000 distinct CDR3 sequences, around 11% of them present only once. J gave up 0 bases and V 2 bases, and 4 bases lay outside the gene matches. The CDR3 consists of 16 residues. Germline CDR1 and CDR2: SGDLS and YYNGEE. These same records also appear under a second study, on T cells expressing NK-cell markers. That work states: Template switching by 5'RACE with UMIs generated the TCR beta cDNA. Serological testing identified seven of the eight sequenced donors as HCMV-seropositive and one as seronegative. With an anti-gamma-delta TCR antibody, sorting in several experiments was kept to alpha-beta TCR T cells.

The rearrangement links TRBV9 to TRBJ2-3, with TRBD2 matching over 9 bases. The sequences come from PBMCs from blood, collected on the day of vaccination. This clonotype was sampled from a man between 50 and 59 years old who received an inactivated influenza vaccine. As DNA, the CDR3 is TGTGCCAGCAGCGTTTGGGCGGGAGGGAGCACAGATACGCAGTATTTT. This sequence encodes CASSVWAGGSTDTQYF.